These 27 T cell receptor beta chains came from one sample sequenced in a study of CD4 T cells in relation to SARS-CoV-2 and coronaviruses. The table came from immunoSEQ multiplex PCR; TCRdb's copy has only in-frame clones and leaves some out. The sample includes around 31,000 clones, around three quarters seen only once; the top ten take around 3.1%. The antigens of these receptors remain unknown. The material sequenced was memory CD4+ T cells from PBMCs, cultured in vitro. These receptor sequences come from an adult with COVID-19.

CDR3 amino acids: CASRSYSYEQYF. DNA for the CDR3: TGTGCCAGCAGATCTTACTCCTACGAGCAGTACTTC. V is TRBV12-3 or TRBV12-4 and J is TRBJ2-7, with D unclear. The length of the CDR3 is 12 residues. V lost 6 bases and J lost 0, with 6 bases in between.

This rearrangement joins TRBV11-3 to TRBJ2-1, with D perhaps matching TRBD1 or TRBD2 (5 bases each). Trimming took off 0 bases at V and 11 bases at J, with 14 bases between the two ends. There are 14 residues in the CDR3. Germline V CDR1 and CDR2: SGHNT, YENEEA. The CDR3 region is CASSLDRSGGKQFF. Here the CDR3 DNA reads TGTGCCAGCAGCTTAGATCGCAGTGGGGGTAAGCAGTTCTTC. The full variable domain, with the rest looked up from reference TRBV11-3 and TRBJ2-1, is EAGVVQSPRYKIIEKKQPVAFWCNPISGHNTLYWYLQNLGQGPELLIRYENEEAVDDSQLPKDRFSAERLKGVDSTLKIQPAELGDSAVYLCASSLDRSGGKQFFGPGTRLTVL.

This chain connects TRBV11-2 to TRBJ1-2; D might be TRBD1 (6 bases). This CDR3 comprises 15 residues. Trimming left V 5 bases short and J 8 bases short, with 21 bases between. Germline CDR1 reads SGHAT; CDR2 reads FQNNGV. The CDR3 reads CASSVEGQGRRGYTF. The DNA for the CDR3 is TGTGCCAGCAGCGTTGAAGGTCAGGGGAGGAGAGGCTACACCTTC.

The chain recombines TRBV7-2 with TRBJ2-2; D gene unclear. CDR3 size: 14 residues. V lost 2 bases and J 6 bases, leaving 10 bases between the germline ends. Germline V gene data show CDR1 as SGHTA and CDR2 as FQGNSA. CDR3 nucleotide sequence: TGTGCCAGCAGCTTATGGGATCTGGCCGGGGAGCTGTTTTTT. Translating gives CASSLWDLAGELFF.

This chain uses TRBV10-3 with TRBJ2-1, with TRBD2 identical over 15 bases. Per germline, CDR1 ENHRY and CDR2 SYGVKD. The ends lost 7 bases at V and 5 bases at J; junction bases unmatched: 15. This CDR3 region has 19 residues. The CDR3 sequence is CAIKGGLAGGLPLDNEQFF. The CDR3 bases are TGTGCCATCAAGGGGGGACTAGCGGGAGGTCTCCCCCTAGACAATGAGCAGTTCTTC.

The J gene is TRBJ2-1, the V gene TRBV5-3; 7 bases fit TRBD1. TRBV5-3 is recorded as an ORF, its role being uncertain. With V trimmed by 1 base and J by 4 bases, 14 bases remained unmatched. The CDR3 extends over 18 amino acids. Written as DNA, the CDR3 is TGTGCCAGAAGCTTGCCTATGAGGGGGCAGGGACCATACAATGAGCAGTTCTTC. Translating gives CARSLPMRGQGPYNEQFF.

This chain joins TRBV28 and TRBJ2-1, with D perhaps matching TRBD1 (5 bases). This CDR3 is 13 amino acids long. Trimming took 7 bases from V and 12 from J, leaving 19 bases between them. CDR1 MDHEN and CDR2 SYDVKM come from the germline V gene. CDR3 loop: CASNEEQASGQFF. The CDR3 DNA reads TGTGCCAGCAACGAGGAACAGGCTAGTGGGCAGTTCTTC.

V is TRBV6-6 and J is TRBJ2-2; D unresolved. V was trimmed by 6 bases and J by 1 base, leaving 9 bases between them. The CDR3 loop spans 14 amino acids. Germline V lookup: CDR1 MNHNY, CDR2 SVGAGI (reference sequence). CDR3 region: CASSLWRNTGELFF. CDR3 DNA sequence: TGTGCCAGCAGCCTTTGGCGGAACACCGGGGAGCTGTTTTTT.

CDR3 nucleotides: TGTGCCAGCAGCTACTGGGAGGGGGCCGTTGAAAAACTGTTTTTT. Protein product: CASSYWEGAVEKLFF. The chain couples TRBV3-1 (or the pseudogene TRBV3-2) to TRBJ1-4; 7 nucleotides agree with TRBD1. CDR1 LGHDT and CDR2 YNNKEL come from the germline V gene (reference sequence). J was trimmed by 7 bases and V by 5 bases; bases with no gene match: 10. The CDR3 consists of 15 residues.

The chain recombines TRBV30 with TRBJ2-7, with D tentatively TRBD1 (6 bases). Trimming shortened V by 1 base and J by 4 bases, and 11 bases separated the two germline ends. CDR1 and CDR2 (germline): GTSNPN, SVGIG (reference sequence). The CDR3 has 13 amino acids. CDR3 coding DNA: TGTGCCTGGAGTGCGGACAGAGATTACGAGCAGTACTTC. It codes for CAWSADRDYEQYF. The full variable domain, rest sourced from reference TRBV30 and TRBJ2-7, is SQTIHQWPATLVQPVGSPLSLECTVEGTSNPNLYWYRQAAGRGLQLLFYSVGIGQISSEVPQNLSASRPQDRQFILSSKKLLLSDSGFYLCAWSADRDYEQYFGPGTRLTVT.

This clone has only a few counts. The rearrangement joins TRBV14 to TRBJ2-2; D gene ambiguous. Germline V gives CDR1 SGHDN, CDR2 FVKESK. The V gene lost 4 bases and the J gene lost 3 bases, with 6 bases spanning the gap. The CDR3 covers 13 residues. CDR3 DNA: TGTGCCAGCAGCCCGACCCACACCGGGGAGCTGTTTTTT. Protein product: CASSPTHTGELFF. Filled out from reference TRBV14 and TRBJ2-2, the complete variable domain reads EAGVTQFPSHSVIEKGQTVTLRCDPISGHDNLYWYRRVMGKEIKFLLHFVKESKQDESGMPNNRFLAERTGGTYSTLKVQPAELEDSGVYFCASSPTHTGELFFGEGSRLTVL.

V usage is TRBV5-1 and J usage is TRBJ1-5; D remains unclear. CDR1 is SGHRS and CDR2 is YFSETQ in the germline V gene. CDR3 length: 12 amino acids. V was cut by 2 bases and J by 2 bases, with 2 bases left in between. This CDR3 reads CASSFGNQPQHF. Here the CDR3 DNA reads TGCGCCAGCAGCTTCGGCAATCAGCCCCAGCATTTT.

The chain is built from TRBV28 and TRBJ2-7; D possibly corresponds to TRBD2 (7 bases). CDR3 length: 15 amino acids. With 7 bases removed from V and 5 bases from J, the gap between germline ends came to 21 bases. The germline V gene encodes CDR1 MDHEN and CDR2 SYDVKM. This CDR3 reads CASTDRRGGGNEQYF. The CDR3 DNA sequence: TGTGCCAGCACCGATAGAAGGGGAGGGGGTAACGAGCAGTACTTC.

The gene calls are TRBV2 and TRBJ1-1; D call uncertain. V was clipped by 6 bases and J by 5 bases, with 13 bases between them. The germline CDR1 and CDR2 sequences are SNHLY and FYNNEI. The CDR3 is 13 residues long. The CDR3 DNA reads TGTGCCAGCAGGGACCCAGTTCGGACTGAAGCTTTCTTT. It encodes CASRDPVRTEAFF. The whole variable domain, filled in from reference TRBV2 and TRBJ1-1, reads EPEVTQTPSHQVTQMGQEVILRCVPISNHLYFYWYRQILGQKVEFLVSFYNNEISEKSEIFDDQFSVERPDGSNFTLKIRSTKLEDSAMYFCASRDPVRTEAFFGQGTRLTVV.

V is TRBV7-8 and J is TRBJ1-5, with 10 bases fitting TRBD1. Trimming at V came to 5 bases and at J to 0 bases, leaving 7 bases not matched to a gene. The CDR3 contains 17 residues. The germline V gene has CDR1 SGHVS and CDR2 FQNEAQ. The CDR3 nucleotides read TGTGCCAGCAGCCACAGGGGACAGGGGTATAGCAATCAGCCCCAGCATTTT. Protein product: CASSHRGQGYSNQPQHF.

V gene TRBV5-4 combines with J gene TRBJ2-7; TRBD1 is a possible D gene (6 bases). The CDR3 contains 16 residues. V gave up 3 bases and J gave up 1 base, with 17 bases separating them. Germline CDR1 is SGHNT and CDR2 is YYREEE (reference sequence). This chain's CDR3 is CASSYSDSLFSYEQYF. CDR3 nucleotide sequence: TGTGCCAGCAGCTACTCGGACAGCTTATTTTCCTACGAGCAGTACTTC.

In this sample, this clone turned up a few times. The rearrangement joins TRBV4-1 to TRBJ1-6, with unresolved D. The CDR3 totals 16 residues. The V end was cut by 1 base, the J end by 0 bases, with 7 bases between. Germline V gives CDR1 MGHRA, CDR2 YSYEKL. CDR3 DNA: TGCGCCAGCAGCCAAGTCGTGAGCTCCTATAATTCACCCCTCCACTTT. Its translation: CASSQVVSSYNSPLHF.

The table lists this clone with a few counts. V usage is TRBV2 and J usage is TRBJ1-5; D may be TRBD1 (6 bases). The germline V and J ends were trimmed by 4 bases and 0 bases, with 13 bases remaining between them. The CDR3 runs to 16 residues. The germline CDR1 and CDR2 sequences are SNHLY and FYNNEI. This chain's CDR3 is CASSVPDSDSNQPQHF. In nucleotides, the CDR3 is TGTGCCAGCAGTGTCCCGGACAGCGATAGCAATCAGCCCCAGCATTTT.

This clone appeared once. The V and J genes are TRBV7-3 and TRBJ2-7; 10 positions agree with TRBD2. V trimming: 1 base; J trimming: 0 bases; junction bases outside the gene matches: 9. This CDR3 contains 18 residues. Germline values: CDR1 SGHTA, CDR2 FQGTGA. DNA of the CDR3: TGTGCCAGCAGCTTAAGCCCCCTCCCTAGCGGGAGCTCCTACGAGCAGTACTTC. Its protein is CASSLSPLPSGSSYEQYF.

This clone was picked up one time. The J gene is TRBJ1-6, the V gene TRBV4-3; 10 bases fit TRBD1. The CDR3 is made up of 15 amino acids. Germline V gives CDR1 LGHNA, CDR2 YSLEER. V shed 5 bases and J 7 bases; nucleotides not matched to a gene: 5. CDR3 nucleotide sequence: TGCGCCAGCAGCTACCGGGACAGGGGAAATTCACCCCTCCACTTT. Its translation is CASSYRDRGNSPLHF.

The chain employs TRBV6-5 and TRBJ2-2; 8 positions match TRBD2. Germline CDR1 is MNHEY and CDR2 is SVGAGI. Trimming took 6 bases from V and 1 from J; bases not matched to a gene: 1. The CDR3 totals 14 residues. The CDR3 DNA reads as TGTGCCAGCAGAGCGGGAGTGAACACCGGGGAGCTGTTTTTT. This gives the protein CASRAGVNTGELFF.

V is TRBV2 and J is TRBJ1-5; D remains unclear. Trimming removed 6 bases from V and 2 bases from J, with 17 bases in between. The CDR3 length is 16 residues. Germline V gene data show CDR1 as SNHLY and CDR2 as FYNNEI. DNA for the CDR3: TGTGCCAGCAGGAAAGGACTAGGGTCGGGCAATCAGCCCCAGCATTTT. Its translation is CASRKGLGSGNQPQHF.

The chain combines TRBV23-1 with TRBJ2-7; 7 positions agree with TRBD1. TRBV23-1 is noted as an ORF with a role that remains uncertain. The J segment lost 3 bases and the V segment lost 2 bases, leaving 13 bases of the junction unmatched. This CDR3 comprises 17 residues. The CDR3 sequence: CASSQEIAGGNRYEQYF. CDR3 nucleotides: TGCGCCAGCAGTCAAGAGATTGCAGGGGGAAATCGCTACGAGCAGTACTTC.

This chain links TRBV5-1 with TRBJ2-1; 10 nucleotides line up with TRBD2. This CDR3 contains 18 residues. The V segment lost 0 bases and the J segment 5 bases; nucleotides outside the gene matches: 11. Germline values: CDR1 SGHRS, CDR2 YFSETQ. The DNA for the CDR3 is TGCGCCAGCAGCTTGGCCACAAGGCCGAGCGGGAGGGACAATGAGCAGTTCTTC. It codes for CASSLATRPSGRDNEQFF.

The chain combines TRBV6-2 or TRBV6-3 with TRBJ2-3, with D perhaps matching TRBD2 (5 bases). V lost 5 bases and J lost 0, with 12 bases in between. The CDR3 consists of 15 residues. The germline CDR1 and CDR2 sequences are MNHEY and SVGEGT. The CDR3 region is CASSRDSSSTDTQYF. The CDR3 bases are TGTGCCAGCAGTCGGGATTCGAGTAGCACAGATACGCAGTATTTT.

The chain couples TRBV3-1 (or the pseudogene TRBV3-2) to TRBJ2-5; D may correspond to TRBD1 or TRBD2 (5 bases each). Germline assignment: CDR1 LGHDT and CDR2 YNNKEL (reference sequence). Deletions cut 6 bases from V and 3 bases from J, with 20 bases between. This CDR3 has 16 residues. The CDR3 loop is CASRSPGHRNKETQYF. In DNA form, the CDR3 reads TGTGCCAGCAGGTCCCCGGGGCATCGAAACAAAGAGACCCAGTACTTC.

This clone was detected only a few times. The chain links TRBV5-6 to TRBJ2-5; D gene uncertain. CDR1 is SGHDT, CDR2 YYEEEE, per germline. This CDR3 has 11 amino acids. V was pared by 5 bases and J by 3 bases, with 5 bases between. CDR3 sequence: CASSLEETQYF. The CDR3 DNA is TGTGCCAGCAGTCTAGAAGAGACCCAGTACTTC.